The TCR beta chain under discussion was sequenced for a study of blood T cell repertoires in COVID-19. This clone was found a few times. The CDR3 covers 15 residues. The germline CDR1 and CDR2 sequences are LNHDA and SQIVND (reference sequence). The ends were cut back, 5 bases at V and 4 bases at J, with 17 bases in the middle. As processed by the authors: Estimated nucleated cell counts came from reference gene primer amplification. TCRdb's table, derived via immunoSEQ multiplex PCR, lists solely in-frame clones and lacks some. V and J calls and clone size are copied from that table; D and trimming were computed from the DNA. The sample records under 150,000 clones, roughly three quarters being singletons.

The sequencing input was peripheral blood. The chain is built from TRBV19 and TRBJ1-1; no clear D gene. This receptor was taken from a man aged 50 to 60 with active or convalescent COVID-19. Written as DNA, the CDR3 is TGTGCCAGTAGTCCGCTGGAGGGTGCCATCACTGAAGCTTTCTTT. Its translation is CASSPLEGAITEAFF.